Included here is one T cell receptor beta chain sequence, with context. Antigen unknown. This record belongs to a study of OX40 agonist ivuxolimab in advanced cancers. Study as a whole: Dosing consisted of intravenous ivuxolimab at 0.01 to 10 mg/kg every 2 weeks. Participants, 82.7% male, averaged roughly 60 years of age, ranging from about 23 to 90. Enrolled patients in dose escalation had cancers that were hepatocellular carcinoma, melanoma, renal cell or head and neck cancer. General study points: Doses of 0.1 to 3.0 mg/kg were accompanied by clonal expansion of CD4+ and CD8+ blood T cells by week 6.

The data were produced by immunoSEQ multiplex PCR, yet TCRdb's version contains in-frame clones alone and is incomplete. This table holds 35,000 to 40,000 clones, 88% found once. Trimming took off 0 bases at V and 6 bases at J, with 13 bases between the two ends. Germline CDR1 SGDLS, CDR2 YYNGEE. The CDR3 has 15 amino acids. The rearrangement uses TRBV9 and TRBJ2-4; weak D call: TRBD1 (6 bases). The clonotype originates from an adult with an advanced solid tumor such as melanoma, head and neck, liver or kidney cancer. The sequencing here drew on CD4+ or CD8+ T cells sorted from blood, taken in a trial of the OX40 agonist ivuxolimab. The DNA of the CDR3 is TGTGCCAGCAGCGTAGAGGGCAGGGGATCAAACATTCAGTACTTC. It translates to CASSVEGRGSNIQYF.